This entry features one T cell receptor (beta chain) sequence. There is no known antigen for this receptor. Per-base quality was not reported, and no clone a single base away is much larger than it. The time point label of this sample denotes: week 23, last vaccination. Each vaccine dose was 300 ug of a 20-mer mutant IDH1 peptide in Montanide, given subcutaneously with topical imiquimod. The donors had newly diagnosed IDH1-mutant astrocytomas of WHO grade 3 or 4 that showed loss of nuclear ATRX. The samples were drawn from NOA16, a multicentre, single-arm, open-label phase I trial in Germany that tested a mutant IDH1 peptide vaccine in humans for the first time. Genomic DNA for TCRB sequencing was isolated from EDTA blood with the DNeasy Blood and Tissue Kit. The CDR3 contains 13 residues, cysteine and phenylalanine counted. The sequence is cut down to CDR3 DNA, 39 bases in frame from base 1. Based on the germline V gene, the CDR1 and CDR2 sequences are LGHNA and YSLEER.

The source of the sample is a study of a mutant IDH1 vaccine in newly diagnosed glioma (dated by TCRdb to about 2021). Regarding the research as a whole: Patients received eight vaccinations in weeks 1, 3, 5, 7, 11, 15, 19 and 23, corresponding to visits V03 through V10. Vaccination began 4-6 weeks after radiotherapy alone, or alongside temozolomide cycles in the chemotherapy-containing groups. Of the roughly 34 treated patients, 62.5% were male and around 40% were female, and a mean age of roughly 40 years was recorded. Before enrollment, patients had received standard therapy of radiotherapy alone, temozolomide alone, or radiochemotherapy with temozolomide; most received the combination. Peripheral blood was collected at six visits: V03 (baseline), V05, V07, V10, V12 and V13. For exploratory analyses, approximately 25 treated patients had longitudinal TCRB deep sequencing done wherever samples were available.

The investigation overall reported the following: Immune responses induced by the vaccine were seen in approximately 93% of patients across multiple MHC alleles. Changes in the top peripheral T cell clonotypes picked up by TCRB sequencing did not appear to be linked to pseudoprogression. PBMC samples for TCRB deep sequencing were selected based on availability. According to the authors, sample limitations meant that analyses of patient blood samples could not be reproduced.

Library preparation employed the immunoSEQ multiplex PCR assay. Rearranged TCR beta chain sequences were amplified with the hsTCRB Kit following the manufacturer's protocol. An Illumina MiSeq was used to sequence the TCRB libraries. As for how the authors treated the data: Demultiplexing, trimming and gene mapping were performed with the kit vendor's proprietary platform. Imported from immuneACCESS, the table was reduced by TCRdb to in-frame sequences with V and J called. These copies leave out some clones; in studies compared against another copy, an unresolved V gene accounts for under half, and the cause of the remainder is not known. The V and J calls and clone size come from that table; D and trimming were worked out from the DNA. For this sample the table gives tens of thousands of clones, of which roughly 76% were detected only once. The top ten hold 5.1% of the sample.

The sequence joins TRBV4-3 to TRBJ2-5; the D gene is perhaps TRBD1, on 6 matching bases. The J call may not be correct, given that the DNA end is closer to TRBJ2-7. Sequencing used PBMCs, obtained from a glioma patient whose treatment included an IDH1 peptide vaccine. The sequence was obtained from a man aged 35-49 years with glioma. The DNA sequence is TGCGCCAGCAGCCGGGACAAAGCCTACGAGCAGTACTTC. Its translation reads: CASSRDKAYEQYF.